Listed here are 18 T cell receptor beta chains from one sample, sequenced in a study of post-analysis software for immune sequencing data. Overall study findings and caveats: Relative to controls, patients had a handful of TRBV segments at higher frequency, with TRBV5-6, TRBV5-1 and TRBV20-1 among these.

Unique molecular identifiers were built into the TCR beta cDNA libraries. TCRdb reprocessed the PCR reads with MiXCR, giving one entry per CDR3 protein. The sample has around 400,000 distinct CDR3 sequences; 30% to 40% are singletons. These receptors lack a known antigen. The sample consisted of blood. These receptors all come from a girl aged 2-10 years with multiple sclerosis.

The CDR3 protein is CASSFSGGTYNEQFF. The DNA of the CDR3 is TGTGCCAGCAGCTTTAGCGGGGGCACCTACAATGAGCAGTTCTTC. V gene TRBV7-2 combines with J gene TRBJ2-1; 9 nucleotides line up with TRBD2. The CDR3 is made up of 15 amino acids. Trimming took 3 bases from V and 2 from J; bases not matched to a gene: 2. Germline V CDR1 and CDR2: SGHTA, FQGNSA.

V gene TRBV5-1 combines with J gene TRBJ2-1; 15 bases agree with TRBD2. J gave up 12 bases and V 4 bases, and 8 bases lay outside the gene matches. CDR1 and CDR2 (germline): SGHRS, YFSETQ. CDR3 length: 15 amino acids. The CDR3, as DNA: TGCGCCAGCAGCCTCGGACTAGCGGGAGGGCTCGGGCAGTTCTTC. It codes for CASSLGLAGGLGQFF.

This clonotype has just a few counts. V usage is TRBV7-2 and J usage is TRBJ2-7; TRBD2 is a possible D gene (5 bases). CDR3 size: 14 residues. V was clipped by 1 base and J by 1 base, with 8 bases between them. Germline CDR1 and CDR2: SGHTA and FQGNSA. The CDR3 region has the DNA TGTGCCAGCAGCTTAGAACAGCGGTCCTACGAGCAGTACTTC. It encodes CASSLEQRSYEQYF.

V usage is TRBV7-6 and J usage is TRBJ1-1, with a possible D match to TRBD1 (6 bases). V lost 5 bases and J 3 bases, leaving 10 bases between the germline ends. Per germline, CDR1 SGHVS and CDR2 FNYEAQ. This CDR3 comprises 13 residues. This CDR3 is CASSGGGHTEAFF. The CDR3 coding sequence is TGTGCCAGCAGCGGAGGGGGGCACACTGAAGCTTTCTTT.

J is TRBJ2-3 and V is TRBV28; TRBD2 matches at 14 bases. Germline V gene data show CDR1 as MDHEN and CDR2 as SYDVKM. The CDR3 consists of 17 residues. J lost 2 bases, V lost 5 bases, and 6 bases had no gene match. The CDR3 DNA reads TGTGCCAGCAGTCCGCCGGGACTAGCGGGGGACACAGATACGCAGTATTTT. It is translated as CASSPPGLAGDTDTQYF.

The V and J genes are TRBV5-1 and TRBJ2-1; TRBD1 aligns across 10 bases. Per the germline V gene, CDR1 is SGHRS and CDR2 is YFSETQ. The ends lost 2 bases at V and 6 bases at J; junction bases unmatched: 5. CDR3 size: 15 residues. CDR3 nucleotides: TGCGCCAGCAGCTTCGGACAGGGGGGGGGCAATGAGCAGTTCTTC. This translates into CASSFGQGGGNEQFF. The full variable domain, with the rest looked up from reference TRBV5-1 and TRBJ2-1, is KAGVTQTPRYLIKTRGQQVTLSCSPISGHRSVSWYQQTPGQGLQFLFEYFSETQRNKGNFPGRFSGRQFSNSRSEMNVSTLELGDSALYLCASSFGQGGGNEQFFGPGTRLTVL.

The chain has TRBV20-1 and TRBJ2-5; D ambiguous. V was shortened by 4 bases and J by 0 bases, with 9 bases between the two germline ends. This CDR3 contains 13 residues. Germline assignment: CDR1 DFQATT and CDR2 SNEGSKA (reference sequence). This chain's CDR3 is CSANSANQETQYF. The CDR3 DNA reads TGCAGTGCTAACTCAGCGAACCAAGAGACCCAGTACTTC.

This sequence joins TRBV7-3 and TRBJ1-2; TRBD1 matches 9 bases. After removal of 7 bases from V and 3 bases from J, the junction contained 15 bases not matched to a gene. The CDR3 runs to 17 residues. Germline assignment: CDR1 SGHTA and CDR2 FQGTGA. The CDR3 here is CASNFFFGTGLYYGYTF. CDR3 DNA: TGTGCCAGCAACTTCTTTTTTGGGACAGGGTTATACTATGGCTACACCTTC.

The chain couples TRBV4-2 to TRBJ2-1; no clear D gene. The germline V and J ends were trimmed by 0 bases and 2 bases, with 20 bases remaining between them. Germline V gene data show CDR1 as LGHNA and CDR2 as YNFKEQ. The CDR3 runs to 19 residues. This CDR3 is CASSQEAALPPHTYNEQFF. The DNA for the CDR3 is TGTGCCAGCAGCCAAGAGGCGGCTCTCCCACCGCATACCTACAATGAGCAGTTCTTC.

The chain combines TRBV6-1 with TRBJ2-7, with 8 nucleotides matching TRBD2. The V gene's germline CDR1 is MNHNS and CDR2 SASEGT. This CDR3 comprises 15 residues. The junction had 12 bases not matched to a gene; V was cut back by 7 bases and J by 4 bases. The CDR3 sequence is CASIPGLAFQYEQYF. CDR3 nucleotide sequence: TGTGCCAGCATCCCCGGACTAGCTTTCCAATACGAGCAGTACTTC.

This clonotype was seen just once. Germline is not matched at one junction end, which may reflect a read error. In nucleotides, the CDR3 is TGTACCATCGGACAAGACTTTTTGAACACTGAAGCTTTCTTT. Translating gives CTIGQDFLNTEAFF. This chain joins TRBV10-3 and TRBJ1-1; the D gene is possibly TRBD1 (5 bases). This CDR3 comprises 14 residues. Germline V gene data show CDR1 as ENHRY and CDR2 as SYGVKD.

Written as DNA, the CDR3 is TGCGCCAGCAGCCAAGACGCCTGGAACTATGGCTACACCTTC. This sequence encodes CASSQDAWNYGYTF. The rearrangement links TRBV4-1 to TRBJ1-2; no definite D call. Germline values: CDR1 MGHRA, CDR2 YSYEKL. The CDR3 is made up of 14 amino acids. V lost 0 bases and J 2 bases, leaving 7 bases between the germline ends.

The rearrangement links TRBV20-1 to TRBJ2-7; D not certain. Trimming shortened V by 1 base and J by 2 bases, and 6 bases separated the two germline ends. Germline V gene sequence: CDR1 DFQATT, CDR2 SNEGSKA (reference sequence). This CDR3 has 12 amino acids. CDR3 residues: CSARGATYEQYF. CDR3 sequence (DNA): TGCAGTGCTAGAGGGGCCACCTACGAGCAGTACTTC.

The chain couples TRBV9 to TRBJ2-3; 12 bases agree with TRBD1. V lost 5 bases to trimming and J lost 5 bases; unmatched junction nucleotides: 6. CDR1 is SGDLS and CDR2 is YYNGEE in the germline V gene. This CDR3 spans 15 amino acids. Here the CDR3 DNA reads TGTGCCAGCAGAGGGACAGGGGGCTCGGGAGATACGCAGTATTTT. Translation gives CASRGTGGSGDTQYF.

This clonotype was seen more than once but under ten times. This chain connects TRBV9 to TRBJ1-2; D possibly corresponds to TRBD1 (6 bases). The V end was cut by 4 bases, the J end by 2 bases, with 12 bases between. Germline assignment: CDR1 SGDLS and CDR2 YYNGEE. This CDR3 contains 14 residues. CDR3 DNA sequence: TGTGCCAGCAGCCCGGGGGGCGCAAACTATGGCTACACCTTC. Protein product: CASSPGGANYGYTF.

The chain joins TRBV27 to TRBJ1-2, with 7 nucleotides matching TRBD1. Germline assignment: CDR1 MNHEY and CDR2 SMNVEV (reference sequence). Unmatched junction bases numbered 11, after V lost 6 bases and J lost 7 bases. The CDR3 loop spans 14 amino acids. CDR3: CASSPRRGPSGYTF. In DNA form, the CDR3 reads TGTGCCAGCAGCCCGCGGAGGGGGCCAAGTGGCTACACCTTC.

DNA for the CDR3: TGTGCCAGCAGTTTTTGGGTCCGCTATGGCTACACCTTC. This sequence encodes CASSFWVRYGYTF. V usage is TRBV12-3 or TRBV12-4 and J usage is TRBJ1-2; D unresolved. V was trimmed by 3 bases and J by 4 bases, leaving 9 bases between them. The CDR3 extends over 13 amino acids.

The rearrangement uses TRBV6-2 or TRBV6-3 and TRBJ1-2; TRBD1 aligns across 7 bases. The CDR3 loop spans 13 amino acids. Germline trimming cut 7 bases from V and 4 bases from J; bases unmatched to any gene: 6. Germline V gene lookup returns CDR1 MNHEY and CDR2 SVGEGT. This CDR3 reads CASNQGDTYGYTF. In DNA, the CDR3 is TGTGCCAGCAATCAGGGGGACACCTATGGCTACACCTTC.